The clone carrying this T cell receptor (beta chain) was seen at least ten times. Its matching antigen is unknown. The data originate from a study of CD8 T cells in ankylosing spondylitis. TCRdb called the 5' RACE reads again in MiXCR, with one record for every CDR3 protein. The sample yields more than 650,000 distinct CDR3 sequences, about 10% seen once. Study results and limitations: Characteristic of ankylosing spondylitis blood, it appeared, was a TCR beta motif comprising several highly homologous variants.

This CDR3 comprises 13 residues. Per the germline V gene, CDR1 is SGHRS and CDR2 is YFSETQ. Trimming took 0 bases from V and 2 from J, leaving 5 bases between them. This chain joins TRBV5-1 and TRBJ1-1; D remains ambiguous. The receptor was isolated from a male donor with ankylosing spondylitis. Sequencing was done on a sample of blood, either unsorted or a sorted T cell fraction (not recorded which). CDR3 amino acids: CASSLGYNTEAFF. The CDR3 nucleotides are TGCGCCAGCAGCTTGGGCTATAACACTGAAGCTTTCTTT.